These 11 T cell receptor beta chains originate from one sample sequenced in a study of blood T cell repertoires in COVID-19. Sequencing was performed with immunoSEQ multiplex PCR; in TCRdb, only in-frame clones are kept and a portion is missing. Of about 120,000 clones in the sample, around 87% were seen once. Sequencing used peripheral blood. The receptors were sampled from an older woman with acute or convalescent COVID-19.

The rearrangement uses TRBV2 and TRBJ2-7, with a weak D call TRBD2 (7 bases). The CDR3 contains 15 residues. Per germline, CDR1 SNHLY and CDR2 FYNNEI. The V gene lost 2 bases and the J gene lost 7 bases, with 18 bases spanning the gap. CDR3 amino acids: CASSELVGGPGEQYF. DNA of the CDR3: TGTGCCAGCAGTGAACTGGTCGGGGGGCCGGGAGAGCAGTACTTC.

Note on this clone: The sample carries other DNA sequences with the same CDR3. V and J are TRBV18 and TRBJ1-2, with TRBD1 matching 9 bases. The germline V gene has CDR1 KGHSH and CDR2 LQKENI. The CDR3 is made up of 13 amino acids. The J segment lost 6 bases and the V segment lost 3 bases, leaving 2 bases of the junction unmatched. The CDR3 nucleotides are TGTGCCAGCTCACCGGGACAGGGTCATGGCTACACCTTC. This gives the protein CASSPGQGHGYTF.

This chain joins TRBV3-1 (or the pseudogene TRBV3-2) and TRBJ1-2; 10 nucleotides match TRBD1. The germline gives CDR1 LGHDT, CDR2 YNNKEL (reference sequence). V was pared by 0 bases and J by 6 bases, with 1 base of the junction left unmatched. The CDR3 has 14 amino acids. CDR3 in DNA: TGTGCCAGCAGCCAAGAGGACAGGGGGAATGGCTACACCTTC. This translates into CASSQEDRGNGYTF.

This clone was observed once. The CDR3 DNA is TGTGCCACCAGCATTTTATCTCCTAACACTGAAGCTTTCTTT. Translated: CATSILSPNTEAFF. The chain has TRBV15 and TRBJ1-1; D unclear. V lost 4 bases, J lost 2 bases, and 11 bases lay in between. Germline CDR1 is LNHNV and CDR2 is YYDKDF (reference sequence). The CDR3 loop spans 14 amino acids.

The chain employs TRBV6-1 and TRBJ1-1; 11 nucleotides line up with TRBD1. The CDR3 totals 12 residues. Trimming at V came to 3 bases and at J to 11 bases, leaving 2 bases not matched to a gene. The germline CDR1 and CDR2 sequences are MNHNS and SASEGT. CDR3 bases: TGTGCCAGCAGTGAGGACAGGGGGCTGGCTTTCTTT. It translates to CASSEDRGLAFF.

The chain has TRBV6-5 and TRBJ1-2; D call uncertain. Germline V CDR1 and CDR2: MNHEY, SVGAGI. The ends were cut back, 0 bases at V and 4 bases at J, with 12 bases in the middle. The CDR3 totals 15 residues. CDR3 residues: CASSYSPAGTYGYTF. The CDR3 DNA reads TGTGCCAGCAGTTACTCTCCGGCAGGAACCTATGGCTACACCTTC.

The chain couples TRBV19 to TRBJ1-1; 7 bases are shared with TRBD1. The CDR3 is 16 amino acids. The V and J ends lost 7 bases and 11 bases, in that order; junction bases with no gene match: 22. The germline V gene has CDR1 LNHDA and CDR2 SQIVND (reference sequence). CDR3 loop: CASTQYPPTGRQEAFF. CDR3 nucleotide sequence: TGTGCCAGTACTCAATACCCTCCGACAGGGAGGCAAGAGGCTTTCTTT.

Comment on this clone: Other DNA sequences within the sample encode an identical CDR3. The chain links TRBV2 to TRBJ1-1; TRBD1 aligns across 7 bases. From germline, CDR1 is SNHLY and CDR2 FYNNEI. CDR3 length: 14 amino acids. After removal of 6 bases from V and 3 bases from J, the junction contained 7 bases not matched to a gene. Here the CDR3 DNA reads TGTGCCAGCAGCCGACAGGGAGGAGACACTGAAGCTTTCTTT. As protein: CASSRQGGDTEAFF.

The chain links TRBV19 to TRBJ1-1; 10 nucleotides match TRBD1. The junction had 10 bases not matched to a gene; V was cut back by 7 bases and J by 5 bases. The CDR3 has 15 amino acids. Per germline, CDR1 LNHDA and CDR2 SQIVND (reference sequence). CDR3 sequence: CASNHRPDRGTEAFF. CDR3 DNA: TGTGCCAGTAACCATCGGCCGGACAGGGGGACTGAAGCTTTCTTT.

There are a few counts of this clone. CDR3 protein: CASSQGTGGRQPQHF. The CDR3 bases are TGTGCCAGCAGCCAGGGAACAGGGGGCAGACAGCCCCAGCATTTT. The chain is built from TRBV3-1 (or the pseudogene TRBV3-2) and TRBJ1-5; 9 bases align to TRBD1. The germline CDR1 and CDR2 sequences are LGHDT and YNNKEL (reference sequence). V was pared by 3 bases and J by 7 bases, with 7 bases of the junction left unmatched. The CDR3 runs 15 residues.

The chain is built from TRBV5-4 and TRBJ2-7; a weak D match, TRBD2 (5 bases). Germline CDR1 reads SGHNT; CDR2 reads YYREEE (reference sequence). With 0 bases removed from V and 0 bases from J, the gap between germline ends came to 13 bases. CDR3 length: 16 amino acids. The CDR3 reads CASSLGRTQSSYEQYF. The CDR3 region has the DNA TGTGCCAGCAGCTTGGGTAGGACTCAGAGCTCCTACGAGCAGTACTTC. The full variable domain, in which reference TRBV5-4 and TRBJ2-7 provide the parts outside the CDR3, is ETGVTQSPTHLIKTRGQQVTLRCSSQSGHNTVSWYQQALGQGPQFIFQYYREEENGRGNFPPRFSGLQFPNYSSELNVNALELDDSALYLCASSLGRTQSSYEQYFGPGTRLTVT.